The rows below give T cell receptor beta chains drawn from one sample of a study of breast tumors, draining lymph nodes, adjacent tissues. TCRdb re-analysed the multiplex PCR reads in MiXCR, keeping a single row per CDR3 protein. Of about 180,000 distinct CDR3 sequences detected, 30% to 35% appear once; the ten largest clones hold over 3.5%. The sequencing input was axillary lymph node tissue. The receptors come from a female donor with breast cancer. Some clones in this sample may be carry-over from other donors' samples. Both conserved end residues are part of each CDR3. D genes are given only for firm matches. Rows may omit the clone size; those that give it use once, few, many or a size class.

J gene | V gene | clone size | D gene | CDR3 protein | CDR3 DNA
TRBJ2-5 | TRBV19 | many | NA | CASSIAPGTGTQYF | TGTGCCAGTAGTATAGCCCCGGGGACGGGGACCCAGTACTTC
TRBJ2-2 | TRBV27 | few | NA | CASSLSGELFF | TGTGCCAGCAGTCTATCCGGGGAGCTGTTTTTT
TRBJ2-3 | TRBV5-6 | many | NA | CASSAYKPGRGRGTQYF | TGTGCCAGCAGCGCCTACAAACCGGGCCGGGGACGAGGTACGCAGTATTTT
TRBJ1-5 | TRBV9 | many | NA | CASSVRGTFVQHF | TGTGCCAGCAGCGTCAGGGGCACCTTTGTCCAGCATTTT
TRBJ1-3 | TRBV19 | NA | NA | CASSIDPSSGNTIYF | TGTGCCAGTAGTATAGATCCCAGCTCTGGGAACACCATATATTTT
TRBJ2-7 | TRBV5-4 | NA | NA | CASSLDVTSYERYF | TGTGCCAGCAGCTTGGACGTGACCTCCTACGAGCGGTACTTC
TRBJ1-6 | TRBV7-9 | NA | NA | CASSSLDEAPLHF | TGTGCCAGCAGCTCCCTGGACGAGGCACCCCTCCACTTT
TRBJ2-1 | TRBV11-2 | many | TRBD2 | CASSFSSGNFEQFF | TGTGCCAGCAGCTTTTCCAGCGGGAATTTCGAGCAGTTCTTC
TRBJ1-3 | TRBV6-5 | few | TRBD1 | CASSYSAHNRGTGNTIYF | TGTGCCAGCAGTTACTCGGCCCACAACAGGGGGACCGGAAACACCATATATTTT
TRBJ2-5 | TRBV12-3/TRBV12-4 | many | NA | CASSLRFAETQYF | TGTGCCAGCAGTTTGAGGTTCGCGGAGACCCAGTACTTC
TRBJ2-5 | TRBV30 | NA | NA | CAWSVRYGNTRYQETQYF | TGTGCCTGGAGTGTACGGTATGGTAACACACGGTACCAAGAGACCCAGTACTTC
TRBJ2-5 | TRBV3-1 | few | TRBD2 | CATGLAGVETQYF | TGTGCCACGGGACTAGCGGGAGTAGAGACCCAGTACTTC
TRBJ2-5 | TRBV20-1 | NA | NA | CSARDQGLVRQETQYF | TGCAGTGCTAGAGATCAGGGCTTGGTCCGGCAAGAGACCCAGTACTTC
TRBJ2-7 | TRBV6-5 | many | NA | CASSYLQGYEQYF | TGTGCCAGCAGTTACCTTCAGGGTTACGAGCAGTACTTC
TRBJ1-5 | TRBV2 | NA | NA | CASIQQGQKETQHF | TGTGCCAGCATCCAACAGGGACAAAAGGAGACCCAGCATTTT
TRBJ2-7 | TRBV7-6 | medium-sized | TRBD2 | CASSLGGGRSEQYF | TGTGCCAGCAGCTTGGGTGGCGGGAGAAGCGAGCAGTACTTC
TRBJ2-2 | TRBV4-1 | NA | NA | CASSWTDANTGELVF | TGTGCCAGCAGCTGGACAGACGCGAACACCGGGGAGCTGGTTTTT
TRBJ1-4 | TRBV4-1 | many | TRBD1 | CASSPEILTGGEGADEKLFF | TGCGCCAGCAGCCCGGAAATCCTGACAGGGGGCGAAGGCGCAGACGAAAAACTGTTTTTT
TRBJ1-3 | TRBV5-1 | many | TRBD1 | CASSLDILDRRSSGNTIYF | TGCGCCAGCAGCTTGGATATTCTGGACAGGCGGAGCTCTGGAAACACCATATATTTT
TRBJ2-5 | TRBV11-3 | many | TRBD2 | CASSFRGGQETQYF | TGTGCCAGCAGCTTCCGGGGGGGCCAAGAGACCCAGTACTTC
TRBJ2-1 | TRBV4-1 | many | NA | CASSHRDYNEQFF | TGCGCCAGCAGCCACAGGGACTACAATGAGCAGTTCTTC
TRBJ2-7 | TRBV12-5 | many | NA | CASGLAVYEQYF | TGTGCTAGTGGTTTGGCCGTGTACGAGCAGTACTTC
TRBJ2-7 | TRBV9 | many | TRBD1 | CASSVEGQGHEQYF | TGTGCCAGCAGCGTAGAGGGACAGGGCCACGAGCAGTACTTC
TRBJ1-5 | TRBV15 | NA | NA | CATSREIQGEDQPQHF | TGTGCCACCAGCAGAGAAATCCAGGGCGAAGATCAGCCCCAGCATTTT
TRBJ1-3 | TRBV19 | many | TRBD1 | CASSPDNRGISGNTIYF | TGTGCCAGTAGTCCGGATAACAGGGGGATATCTGGAAACACCATATATTTT
TRBJ2-5 | TRBV4-2 | many | NA | CASSQEDETQYF | TGTGCCAGCAGCCAAGAGGATGAGACCCAGTACTTC
TRBJ1-2 | TRBV6-5 | many | TRBD1 | CASSYRGRVQGYTF | TGTGCCAGCAGTTACAGGGGGCGGGTACAAGGCTACACCTTC
TRBJ1-5 | TRBV19 | many | NA | CASVGGQRNQPQHF | TGTGCCAGTGTTGGTGGGCAGAGGAATCAGCCCCAGCATTTT
TRBJ2-7 | TRBV10-3 | many | TRBD2 | CAISATSGAPYEQYF | TGTGCCATCAGTGCGACTAGCGGGGCACCCTACGAGCAGTACTTC
TRBJ1-2 | TRBV6-1 | many | NA | CASSDPALGNDGYTF | TGTGCCAGCAGTGACCCGGCTTTGGGTAACGATGGCTACACCTTC
TRBJ1-3 | TRBV5-8 | many | NA | CASSSFLGPGNTIYF | TGTGCCAGCAGCTCGTTCCTGGGGCCTGGAAACACCATATATTTT
TRBJ1-6 | TRBV18 | many | NA | CASSSLDRSGNSPLHF | TGTGCCAGCTCATCATTAGACCGGTCTGGAAATTCACCCCTCCACTTT
TRBJ1-4 | TRBV5-1 | many | TRBD1 | CASSVGGTGNEKLFF | TGCGCCAGCAGCGTGGGCGGGACAGGGAATGAAAAACTGTTTTTT
TRBJ2-1 | TRBV7-9 | NA | NA | CVGERPGLDNEQFF | TGTGTCGGCGAACGACCGGGACTGGACAATGAGCAGTTCTTC
TRBJ2-7 | TRBV27 | few | NA | CASSFRDTSYEQYF | TGTGCCAGCAGTTTTCGGGACACGTCCTACGAGCAGTACTTC
TRBJ1-2 | TRBV5-4 | NA | NA | CASSLSGAGESYGYTF | TGTGCCAGCAGCTTGTCTGGAGCGGGGGAGAGCTATGGCTACACCTTC
TRBJ2-7 | TRBV27 | NA | TRBD2 | CATSHGRVSYEQYF | TGTGCCACGTCCCACGGGAGGGTCAGCTACGAGCAGTACTTC